This entry is about one TCR beta chain. Its antigen is still unknown. It has no much larger one-base neighbor in the sample; base qualities were not kept. The data originate from a study of T cells in Graves' hyperthyroidism and ophthalmopathy (dated by TCRdb to the late 2010s). Concerning the study at large: Peripheral blood samples were taken at initial diagnosis, before any treatment was given. TCR V-J signatures able to tell the groups apart were searched for in a discovery cohort of 90 to 100 patients, of whom fewer than 45 had Graves' ophthalmopathy and 55 to 60 had stable Graves' hyperthyroidism. Whether ophthalmopathy could be predicted prospectively was tested in an independent validation cohort made up of under 20 hyperthyroidism patients plus 17 patients who later progressed to ophthalmopathy. The approximately 100 discovery patients were divided at random into training and test sets in a 7:3 ratio. The study also compared thyroid tissue and blood T-cell repertoires from roughly six Graves' hyperthyroidism patients. Once sampling was done, hyperthyroidism patients were given methimazole at a starting dose of 30 mg daily, whereas ophthalmopathy patients were given high-dose intravenous methylprednisolone. According to the paper, TCR Vbeta CDR3 sequencing was carried out on 120 to 150 peripheral blood samples, which came from 40 to 45 ophthalmopathy, around 75 hyperthyroidism and some 17 progressor patients.

The CDR3, from cysteine to phenylalanine, totals 14 residues. Solely the CDR3 DNA is kept, with 42 bases framed from the first base. V and J are trimmed by 3 bases and 5 bases, and the gene matches miss 6 bases of the junction. The germline V gene (reference sequence) gives CDR1 as DFQATT and CDR2 as SNEGSKA. In the ophthalmopathy patients, disease was moderately to severely active, with a Clinical Activity Score of 3 or more, a NOSPECS grade of 4 or more, and a duration of less than 3 months. Patients with uncontrolled infections, other autoimmune diseases, pregnancy or lactation were excluded. Diagnoses were established on the basis of clinical symptoms, serum thyroxine and TRAb, thyroid ultrasound, and orbital computed tomography. PBMCs were isolated from roughly 10 ml of fresh peripheral blood by Ficoll-Paque density gradient centrifugation. Trizol reagent was used to extract total RNA, and RNA quality was then checked on an Agilent 2100 Bioanalyzer.

The investigation overall reported the following: Sample size was not statistically predetermined, and blinding of investigators to group allocation was not performed. Most expanded thyroid clonotypes (frequency above 0.001) were also detected in blood, a finding suggesting that blood repertoires may reflect thyroid immune responses. A 13 V-J signature model separated ophthalmopathy from stable hyperthyroidism, with just over 85% sensitivity and 81.08% specificity in cross-validation and 80%/75% in testing. During validation, the model predicted progression to ophthalmopathy a median of roughly six months ahead of onset, with around 70% sensitivity and 72% to 80% specificity.

The TCR beta CDR3 regions were amplified from the RNA transcripts. A first-round RT-PCR of the TCR CDR3 used the HTBI primer set with the Qiagen OneStep RT-PCR kit. Libraries were constructed in a second round of multiplex PCR, after which size selection and purification were carried out. Libraries were sequenced paired-end with 100 bp reads on an Illumina HiSeq2000. On the study's bioinformatics: Raw data were processed with SOAPnuke, discarding reads with adapters, uncalled bases, mean Phred below 15, or no exact constant-primer or identifier match. High-quality paired reads were merged with COPE v1.2.5, and unique nucleotide sequences were defined as clonotypes. Clonotypes were aligned to IMGT TRBV, TRBD and TRBJ reference segments using MiTCR v1.1. Only V-J combinations with frequency above 0.0001, covering 99% to 99.2% of repertoires, were analysed. A TCS score was defined as the ratio of F50 (clonal expansion) to E x V (chaos), with BLOSUM62-based TCRdist applied between CDR3 peptides within each V-J. Welch's t-statistics and random forest reduced roughly 500 V-J features to around 14, which were used in a naive Bayes classifier (R e1071). TCRdb ran its own pipeline on the public reads, namely fastp trimming at Q25 and MiXCR clone calling, and kept in-frame beta chains. Duplicate CDR3 protein sequences are folded into a single record with the most common DNA and genes. TCRdb, rather than the study authors, made the V and J calls. This sample comprises about 500,000 distinct CDR3 sequences, more than 15% of them detected only once. The top ten clones comprise less than 30% of the sample.

The clonotype originates from a woman in her 30s with Graves' ophthalmopathy. The sample consisted of blood. Recombination connected TRBV20-1 to TRBJ2-7, with TRBD2 identical over 11 junction bases. Here is the DNA: TGCAGTGCTAGGTTAGCGGGAGGGGAAAACGAGCAGTACTTC. This is translated as CSARLAGGENEQYF.